This passage covers 24 T cell receptor beta chains from one sample sequenced in a study of T cell responses to AZD1222 COVID-19 vaccine. Sequenced by immunoSEQ multiplex PCR; TCRdb stores in-frame clones only, minus some. Of some 130,000 clones in the sample, approximately 90% were seen once. Sequences were derived from peripheral blood, sampled on day 0 of AZD1222 vaccination. Receptor source: an adult in good health.

This clone showed up just once. The CDR3 DNA follows: TGTGCCAGCAGTCACCGACTAGCGGGGGGTTTCACAGATACGCAGTATTTT. It yields the protein CASSHRLAGGFTDTQYF. This chain uses TRBV7-8 with TRBJ2-3; 13 bases match TRBD2. The CDR3 sequence is 17 residues long. V lost 6 bases and J lost 2; bases outside the gene matches: 8. Per germline, CDR1 SGHVS and CDR2 FQNEAQ.

Note on this clone: One end of the junction varies from germline; a read error may be responsible. CDR3 sequence reads: CASSLRDRPLETQYF. CDR3 nucleotide sequence: TGTGCTAGCAGCTTACGGGACCGACCCCTGGAGACCCAGTACTTC. The V gene is TRBV7-7, the J gene TRBJ2-5; D is possibly TRBD1 or TRBD2 (5 bases each). CDR1 and CDR2 (germline): SSHAT, FNYEAQ (reference sequence). The CDR3 runs to 15 residues.

The chain uses TRBV4-1 and TRBJ1-5; D may be TRBD1 (6 bases). The CDR3 sequence is 15 residues long. In germline, CDR1 is MGHRA, CDR2 YSYEKL. V was shortened by 1 base and J by 2 bases, with 9 bases between the two germline ends. The CDR3 region has the DNA TGCGCCAGCAGCCAAGTTCGACAGGGCAATCAGCCCCAGCATTTT. The encoded protein is CASSQVRQGNQPQHF.

This sequence joins TRBV5-4 and TRBJ1-1; no definite D call. The CDR3 runs 15 residues. Germline-derived CDR1 and CDR2 are SGHNT and YYREEE (reference sequence). V lost 4 bases and J 5 bases, leaving 18 bases between the germline ends. CDR3 loop: CASSPTTFLWTEAFF. CDR3 nucleotide sequence: TGTGCCAGCAGCCCCACGACCTTTCTATGGACTGAAGCTTTCTTT.

The chain combines TRBV2 with TRBJ2-7; 7 nucleotides line up with TRBD1. CDR1 is SNHLY and CDR2 is FYNNEI in the germline V gene. V was pared by 5 bases and J by 2 bases, with 9 bases of the junction left unmatched. This CDR3 spans 15 amino acids. The CDR3 bases are TGTGCCAGCAGTTACAGGGGAGAAGGGACCTACGAGCAGTACTTC. It translates to CASSYRGEGTYEQYF.

The chain carries TRBV5-1 and TRBJ2-7; D is uncertain. V lost 4 bases, J lost 3 bases, and 14 bases lay in between. This CDR3 comprises 14 residues. Germline lookup yields CDR1 SGHRS and CDR2 YFSETQ. The CDR3 here is CASSLGQPNYEQYF. The CDR3 DNA reads TGCGCCAGCAGCCTCGGGCAGCCAAACTACGAGCAGTACTTC.

The J gene is TRBJ1-5, the V gene TRBV11-3; 8 bases match TRBD1. This CDR3 region has 20 residues. Per the germline V gene, CDR1 is SGHNT and CDR2 is YENEEA. After removal of 5 bases from V and 5 bases from J, the junction contained 23 bases not matched to a gene. CDR3 coding DNA: TGTGCCAGCAGCGCCCGCCATCCCCTCGACAGGGGCTTAGGCTATCAGCCCCAGCATTTT. As protein: CASSARHPLDRGLGYQPQHF.

The chain employs TRBV6-5 and TRBJ1-1, with TRBD1 as a possible D gene (5 bases). The germline CDR1 and CDR2 sequences are MNHEY and SVGAGI. V was shortened by 0 bases and J by 6 bases, with 11 bases between the two germline ends. The CDR3 is 14 residues long. The CDR3 protein is CASSYSGGGAEAFF. CDR3 DNA: TGTGCCAGCAGTTACTCGGGGGGTGGGGCTGAAGCTTTCTTT.

The genes are TRBV3-1 (or the pseudogene TRBV3-2) and TRBJ2-7, with 9 bases fitting TRBD2. The CDR3 has 16 residues. Germline CDR1 reads LGHDT; CDR2 reads YNNKEL (reference sequence). V lost 3 bases, J lost 4 bases, and 10 bases stayed unmatched. CDR3 sequence: CASSHAGGIQGYEQYF. The DNA for the CDR3 is TGTGCCAGCAGCCACGCGGGGGGGATACAGGGTTACGAGCAGTACTTC.

The chain has TRBV19 and TRBJ2-3, with TRBD2 identical over 15 bases. Trimming removed 4 bases from V and 2 bases from J; junction bases left unmatched: 7. This CDR3 has 18 amino acids. The germline CDR1 and CDR2 sequences are LNHDA and SQIVND (reference sequence). The CDR3 is CASSNWGTSGGYTDTQYF. In DNA form, the CDR3 reads TGTGCCAGTAGTAACTGGGGGACTAGCGGGGGGTACACAGATACGCAGTATTTT. The full variable domain, with the rest looked up from reference TRBV19 and TRBJ2-3, is DGGITQSPKYLFRKEGQNVTLSCEQNLNHDAMYWYRQDPGQGLRLIYYSQIVNDFQKGDIAEGYSVSREKKESFPLTVTSAQKNPTAFYLCASSNWGTSGGYTDTQYFGPGTRLTVL.

The V gene is TRBV5-1, the J gene TRBJ1-1; D gene unclear. Germline CDR1 and CDR2: SGHRS and YFSETQ. Deletions cut 7 bases from V and 0 bases from J, with 13 bases between. The CDR3 contains 14 residues. The CDR3, as DNA: TGCGCCAGCGGGCGCGCGGGAGTGAACACTGAAGCTTTCTTT. Its protein product is CASGRAGVNTEAFF.

The V and J genes are TRBV7-9 and TRBJ2-1; the D gene is possibly TRBD2 (5 bases). Looked up from germline, CDR1 is SEHNR and CDR2 is FQNEAQ (reference sequence). V was clipped by 2 bases and J by 9 bases, with 11 bases between them. The CDR3 length is 13 residues. DNA of the CDR3: TGTGCCAGCAGCTTATGGGAGATTCTTGAGCAGTTCTTC. It codes for CASSLWEILEQFF.

This sequence joins TRBV28 and TRBJ2-7; D gene ambiguous. The CDR3 runs 16 residues. Germline CDR1 is MDHEN and CDR2 is SYDVKM. Deletions cut 3 bases from V and 0 bases from J, with 15 bases between. Here the CDR3 reads CASSLGVVRLSYEQYF. The CDR3 DNA is TGTGCCAGCAGTTTGGGTGTAGTCCGCCTCTCCTACGAGCAGTACTTC.

V usage is TRBV7-2 and J usage is TRBJ1-5, with D uncertain. Trimming cost V 2 bases and J 4 bases, with 9 bases left between them. CDR1 SGHTA and CDR2 FQGNSA come from the germline V gene. The length of the CDR3 is 14 residues. The DNA for the CDR3 is TGTGCCAGCAGCTTATCTCATAAAAATCAGCCCCAGCATTTT. Its translation is CASSLSHKNQPQHF.

The genes are TRBV27 and TRBJ2-7; 9 bases line up with TRBD1. Looked up from germline, CDR1 is MNHEY and CDR2 is SMNVEV (reference sequence). The CDR3 extends over 13 amino acids. Trimming removed 5 bases from V and 2 bases from J; junction bases left unmatched: 1. CDR3 amino acids: CASSGTGPYEQYF. In nucleotides, the CDR3 is TGTGCCAGCAGTGGGACAGGGCCCTACGAGCAGTACTTC.

V gene TRBV4-1 combines with J gene TRBJ1-1; a possible D gene is TRBD1 (5 bases). V lost 6 bases, J lost 7 bases, and 15 bases lay in between. Germline-derived CDR1 and CDR2 are MGHRA and YSYEKL. The CDR3 runs 13 residues. CDR3 sequence (DNA): TGCGCCAGCAGTCCGACCAGGGCAGGTGAAGCTTTCTTT. Amino acid sequence: CASSPTRAGEAFF.

The chain employs TRBV2 and TRBJ2-5; D gene ambiguous. CDR1 is SNHLY and CDR2 is FYNNEI in the germline V gene. This CDR3 region has 14 residues. V lost 4 bases and J lost 1, with 10 bases in between. CDR3 coding DNA: TGTGCCAGCAGTGTAGGTAGGAGCCAAGAGACCCAGTACTTC. Protein: CASSVGRSQETQYF.

The V gene is TRBV19, the J gene TRBJ2-7; tentatively, D is TRBD2 (6 bases). The V gene's germline CDR1 is LNHDA and CDR2 SQIVND (reference sequence). The CDR3 runs to 15 residues. Trimming removed 10 bases from V and 1 base from J, with 20 bases in between. CDR3 residues: CATQKPGDGSYEQYF. The DNA for the CDR3 is TGTGCCACCCAAAAACCGGGGGACGGGTCCTACGAGCAGTACTTC.

This sequence joins TRBV28 and TRBJ1-2, with unresolved D. CDR1 and CDR2 (germline): MDHEN, SYDVKM. The CDR3 runs 12 residues. Between the trimmed V and J ends, which lost 6 bases and 2 bases, there was a span of 7 bases. In DNA form, the CDR3 reads TGTGCCAGCAGCTATTCAAACTATGGCTACACCTTC. Encoded protein: CASSYSNYGYTF.

This clone has a handful of counts. The chain employs TRBV9 and TRBJ1-2; TRBD1 matches at 7 bases. The CDR3 consists of 13 residues. V lost 4 bases, J lost 5 bases, and 5 bases stayed unmatched. Germline V gives CDR1 SGDLS, CDR2 YYNGEE. CDR3 DNA: TGTGCCAGCAGCCCAGGGACAGTGTATGGCTACACCTTC. Amino acids: CASSPGTVYGYTF.

The chain recombines TRBV15 with TRBJ1-5; D not certain. Deletions cut 3 bases from V and 4 bases from J, with 10 bases between. Germline V gives CDR1 LNHNV, CDR2 YYDKDF (reference sequence). The CDR3 is 14 residues long. The CDR3 region has the DNA TGTGCCACCAGCAGGAAGGACGGAAATCAGCCCCAGCATTTT. Protein product: CATSRKDGNQPQHF.

This clone has a single count. This chain connects TRBV7-2 to TRBJ1-2; D perhaps matches TRBD1 (6 bases). From germline, CDR1 is SGHTA and CDR2 FQGNSA. V was clipped by 1 base and J by 8 bases, with 17 bases between them. The CDR3 contains 15 residues. The CDR3 region is CASSLVAGDSYGYTF. CDR3 nucleotides: TGTGCCAGCAGCTTAGTGGCAGGGGATTCCTACGGCTACACCTTC.

This chain uses TRBV19 with TRBJ1-2; D not certain. The germline gives CDR1 LNHDA, CDR2 SQIVND (reference sequence). This CDR3 has 14 residues. V was clipped by 8 bases and J by 0 bases, with 13 bases between them. The CDR3 region has the DNA TGTGCCAGTCAAGATAACGGTGCTAACTATGGCTACACCTTC. It yields the protein CASQDNGANYGYTF. The full variable domain, completed using reference TRBV19 and TRBJ1-2, is DGGITQSPKYLFRKEGQNVTLSCEQNLNHDAMYWYRQDPGQGLRLIYYSQIVNDFQKGDIAEGYSVSREKKESFPLTVTSAQKNPTAFYLCASQDNGANYGYTFGSGTRLTVV.

The V gene is TRBV19, the J gene TRBJ2-7, with D possibly matching TRBD1 (5 bases). Per the germline V gene, CDR1 is LNHDA and CDR2 is SQIVND (reference sequence). The length of the CDR3 is 12 residues. V was clipped by 8 bases and J by 4 bases, with 12 bases between them. The CDR3, as DNA: TGTGCCAGTGGGTTTGGGGCTTACGAGCAGTACTTC. Residues: CASGFGAYEQYF.